This passage covers 20 T cell receptor beta chains from one sample sequenced in a study of long-term antiretroviral therapy in people with HIV. Version v3.0 of the immunoSEQ assay was performed at survey level. Only in-frame clones appear in the TCRdb table, and some are missing; sequencing was by immunoSEQ multiplex PCR. Of some 28,000 clones listed, 70% to 85% are singletons. Source: unsorted PBMCs, taken 3 years after starting antiretroviral therapy. Source of these receptors: a man aged 35 to 55 with HIV.

V gene TRBV5-8 combines with J gene TRBJ2-7; 10 positions match TRBD2. CDR1 and CDR2 from the germline V gene are SGHTS and YDEGEE. The CDR3 has 17 amino acids. Germline trimming cut 4 bases from V and 7 bases from J; bases unmatched to any gene: 17. CDR3: CASSLRQEGLALEEQYF. CDR3 in DNA: TGTGCCAGCAGCCTAAGACAGGAGGGACTAGCGCTGGAAGAGCAGTACTTC.

The chain employs TRBV28 and TRBJ2-7; D is unresolved. The CDR3 has 14 residues. Germline lookup yields CDR1 MDHEN and CDR2 SYDVKM. Deletions cut 4 bases from V and 2 bases from J, with 12 bases between. The CDR3 nucleotides read TGTGCCAGCAGTTCGACTCAAAACCCCTACGAGCAGTACTTC. Translation: CASSSTQNPYEQYF.

The V and J genes are TRBV27 and TRBJ2-1; 7 bases are shared with TRBD1. V gave up 6 bases and J gave up 8 bases; unmatched junction bases: 7. The CDR3 sequence is 13 residues long. The germline CDR1 and CDR2 sequences are MNHEY and SMNVEV (reference sequence). The CDR3 protein is CASRRQGGDEQFF. In nucleotides, the CDR3 is TGTGCCAGCAGACGGCAAGGGGGCGATGAGCAGTTCTTC.

The chain recombines TRBV27 with TRBJ2-7, with 10 bases aligning to TRBD2. V dropped 3 bases and J dropped 6; count of bases not matched to a gene: 8. The CDR3 extends over 15 amino acids. The germline gives CDR1 MNHEY, CDR2 SMNVEV (reference sequence). The CDR3 spells CASSLEREGRGEQYF. In DNA, the CDR3 is TGTGCCAGCAGTTTGGAGCGGGAGGGCCGGGGCGAGCAGTACTTC.

The chain combines TRBV30 with TRBJ2-1; the D call may be TRBD1 or TRBD2 (5 bases each). Trimming shortened V by 7 bases and J by 5 bases, and 15 bases separated the two germline ends. This CDR3 has 13 amino acids. Germline assignment: CDR1 GTSNPN and CDR2 SVGIG (reference sequence). The CDR3 DNA sequence: TGTGCCTCCCCTCGGAGAGGGGACAATGAGCAGTTCTTC. Translation: CASPRRGDNEQFF.

This clone was recorded only once. The chain is built from TRBV27 and TRBJ1-1; D is perhaps TRBD1 (5 bases). CDR3 length: 14 amino acids. With 2 bases removed from V and 2 bases from J, the gap between germline ends came to 9 bases. Germline V gene data show CDR1 as MNHEY and CDR2 as SMNVEV (reference sequence). CDR3 protein: CASSLGGANTEAFF. CDR3 in DNA: TGTGCCAGCAGTTTAGGAGGGGCTAACACTGAAGCTTTCTTT.

The chain uses TRBV12-5 and TRBJ2-3; a possible D gene is TRBD1 (5 bases). This CDR3 has 15 residues. Trimming left V 1 base short and J 0 bases short, with 8 bases between. CDR1 and CDR2 from the germline V gene are LGHNT and FRNRAP. The CDR3 here is CASGLGQTSTDTQYF. CDR3 DNA sequence: TGTGCTAGTGGTTTGGGACAGACTAGCACAGATACGCAGTATTTT.

The genes are TRBV6-6 and TRBJ2-1; 7 bases fit TRBD1. CDR1 is MNHNY, CDR2 SVGAGI, per germline (reference sequence). The CDR3 length is 15 residues. Germline trimming cut 2 bases from V and 3 bases from J; bases unmatched to any gene: 4. The CDR3 bases are TGTGCCAGCAGTTACGGACAGGACCTCTACAATGAGCAGTTCTTC. Protein product: CASSYGQDLYNEQFF.

The rearrangement links TRBV9 to TRBJ2-2, with a possible D match to TRBD1 (6 bases). V gave up 3 bases and J gave up 1 base, with 7 bases separating them. This CDR3 comprises 14 residues. CDR1 is SGDLS and CDR2 is YYNGEE in the germline V gene. The CDR3 is CASSAGQNTGELFF. For the CDR3, the DNA is TGTGCCAGCAGCGCGGGACAGAACACCGGGGAGCTGTTTTTT. Complete variable domain (other parts from reference TRBV9 and TRBJ2-2): DSGVTQTPKHLITATGQRVTLRCSPRSGDLSVYWYQQSLDQGLQFLIQYYNGEERAKGNILERFSAQQFPDLHSELNLSSLELGDSALYFCASSAGQNTGELFFGEGSRLTVL.

This rearrangement joins TRBV14 to TRBJ2-7; maybe TRBD2 (6 bases). From germline, CDR1 is SGHDN and CDR2 FVKESK. V was shortened by 0 bases and J by 0 bases, with 9 bases between the two germline ends. The CDR3 consists of 15 residues. The CDR3 DNA follows: TGTGCCAGCAGCCAAGATGCGGGGCTCTCCTACGAGCAGTACTTC. This translates into CASSQDAGLSYEQYF.

The V gene is TRBV6-5, the J gene TRBJ2-7; D possibly corresponds to TRBD2 (5 bases). CDR3 length equals 15 residues. CDR1 MNHEY and CDR2 SVGAGI come from the germline V gene. Deletions cut 0 bases from V and 2 bases from J, with 11 bases between. This CDR3 reads CASSYSISGTYEQYF. In DNA, the CDR3 is TGTGCCAGCAGTTACTCGATCTCGGGAACCTACGAGCAGTACTTC.

The chain combines TRBV25-1 with TRBJ2-5; 9 nucleotides line up with TRBD2. This CDR3 contains 15 residues. The germline CDR1 and CDR2 sequences are MGHDK and SYGVNS. The junction had 5 bases not matched to a gene; V was cut back by 5 bases and J by 1 base. CDR3 sequence: CASSSTTSGQETQYF. In DNA form, the CDR3 reads TGTGCCAGCAGTTCAACGACTAGCGGCCAAGAGACCCAGTACTTC.

J is TRBJ2-7 and V is TRBV18; unclear D gene. This CDR3 is built from 12 residues. Germline V gene sequence: CDR1 KGHSH, CDR2 LQKENI. Trimming shortened V by 5 bases and J by 3 bases, and 8 bases separated the two germline ends. This CDR3 is CASSTVLYEQYF. Here the CDR3 DNA reads TGTGCCAGCTCAACGGTACTCTACGAGCAGTACTTC.

The genes are TRBV7-8 and TRBJ2-1, with D unresolved. V dropped 0 bases and J dropped 5 bases, with 8 bases sitting between them. CDR1 and CDR2 from the germline V gene are SGHVS and FQNEAQ. This CDR3 has 14 amino acids. The CDR3 DNA follows: TGTGCCAGCAGCTTAGCGCGCGTAAACAATGAGCAGTTCTTC. Amino acid sequence: CASSLARVNNEQFF. Using reference TRBV7-8 and TRBJ2-1 for the parts outside the CDR3, the full variable domain is GAGVSQSPRYKVAKRGQDVALRCDPISGHVSLFWYQQALGQGPEFLTYFQNEAQLDKSGLPSDRFFAERPEGSVSTLKIQRTQQEDSAVYLCASSLARVNNEQFFGPGTRLTVL.

The chain is built from TRBV30 and TRBJ1-4; a possible D gene is TRBD1 (5 bases). Germline V gene lookup returns CDR1 GTSNPN and CDR2 SVGIG (reference sequence). The ends were cut back, 7 bases at V and 5 bases at J, with 14 bases in the middle. CDR3 length: 13 amino acids. The CDR3 loop reads CASSGPTNEKLFF. CDR3 nucleotides: TGTGCCTCCTCGGGACCCACAAATGAAAAACTGTTTTTT. Drawing the rest from reference TRBV30 and TRBJ1-4, the complete variable domain is SQTIHQWPATLVQPVGSPLSLECTVEGTSNPNLYWYRQAAGRGLQLLFYSVGIGQISSEVPQNLSASRPQDRQFILSSKKLLLSDSGFYLCASSGPTNEKLFFGSGTQLSVL.

The rearrangement joins TRBV19 to TRBJ1-1, with 9 bases that match TRBD1. J lost 4 bases, V lost 8 bases, and 5 bases had no gene match. From germline, CDR1 is LNHDA and CDR2 SQIVND (reference sequence). The CDR3 is made up of 13 amino acids. In nucleotides, the CDR3 is TGTGCCAGTGCAGACAGGGGGGCCACTGAAGCTTTCTTT. This gives the protein CASADRGATEAFF.

J is TRBJ1-2 and V is TRBV9; 7 bases align to TRBD1. Germline CDR1 is SGDLS and CDR2 is YYNGEE. The V segment lost 3 bases and the J segment 2 bases; nucleotides outside the gene matches: 4. The CDR3 covers 14 residues. DNA of the CDR3: TGTGCCAGCAGCGCGACAGGGACCAACTATGGCTACACCTTC. Its protein product is CASSATGTNYGYTF.

The chain joins TRBV5-6 to TRBJ1-2; tentative D call: TRBD1 (5 bases). This CDR3 is 14 amino acids long. The germline CDR1 and CDR2 sequences are SGHDT and YYEEEE. The germline V and J ends were trimmed by 4 bases and 3 bases, with 13 bases remaining between them. This CDR3 is CASSPPRVDYGYTF. The DNA for the CDR3 is TGTGCCAGCAGCCCGCCCAGGGTCGACTATGGCTACACCTTC.

In this sample, this clone turned up once. The chain has TRBV29-1 and TRBJ2-3; no clear D gene. CDR3 length equals 13 residues. Germline CDR1 and CDR2: SQVTM and ANQGSEA. V lost 6 bases, J lost 0 bases, and 10 bases lay in between. The CDR3 sequence: CSVGLGSTDTQYF. The CDR3 coding sequence is TGCAGCGTCGGTTTGGGTAGCACAGATACGCAGTATTTT.

This clone was detected only a few times. This chain links TRBV19 with TRBJ1-2; D is perhaps TRBD1 (5 bases). The CDR3 totals 12 residues. CDR1 and CDR2 (germline): LNHDA, SQIVND (reference sequence). Trimming stripped 5 bases from V and 5 bases from J, with 9 bases between. The CDR3 here is CASSADSYGYTF. The CDR3 bases are TGTGCCAGTAGTGCCGACAGTTATGGCTACACCTTC.